A selection of T cell receptor beta chains follows, all from one sample in a study of blood T cell repertoires in COVID-19. The protocol was immunoSEQ multiplex PCR, while the TCRdb copy is restricted to in-frame clones and leaves out a portion. This table has some 80,000 clones, under 80% appearing once. Sequencing was performed on peripheral blood. The receptors originated from a human donor in a cohort sampled during active COVID-19. The CDR3 runs from the conserved cysteine through the conserved F or W. A D gene is named only where the DNA matches it firmly. For some rows the clone size is stated as once, few or many, or as a class when expanded; others skip it.

size	D	V	J	CDR3	DNA
few	TRBD1	TRBV9	TRBJ1-5	CASSAWTGEPQHF	TGTGCCAGCAGCGCCTGGACAGGGGAGCCCCAGCATTTT
NA	TRBD1	TRBV5-1	TRBJ2-3	CASSLGTVTDTQYF	TGCGCCAGCAGCCTCGGGACAGTCACAGATACGCAGTATTTT
NA	NA	TRBV5-1	TRBJ1-6	CASSLGQDNSPLHF	TGCGCCAGCAGCTTGGGTCAGGATAATTCACCCCTCCACTTT
NA	TRBD2	TRBV10-3	TRBJ2-5	CAISSSGGAKETQYF	TGTGCCATCAGTTCTAGCGGGGGGGCCAAGGAGACCCAGTACTTC
NA	TRBD2	TRBV5-5	TRBJ2-3	CASRFLFRGGPTDTQYF	TGTGCCAGCAGATTTCTTTTTCGCGGGGGGCCCACAGATACGCAGTATTTT
NA	NA	TRBV27	TRBJ1-1	CASSLSRGTTEAFF	TGTGCCAGCAGTTTATCGAGGGGGACGACTGAAGCTTTCTTT
NA	NA	TRBV27	TRBJ2-7	CASTLRGTGTYEQYF	TGTGCCAGCACCTTAAGGGGAACTGGTACCTACGAGCAGTACTTC
few	NA	TRBV3-1/TRBV3-2	TRBJ1-5	CASSQDVEDNQPQHF	TGTGCCAGCAGCCAAGACGTTGAGGACAATCAGCCCCAGCATTTT
few	NA	TRBV30	TRBJ1-1	CAWRQGKLMNTEAFF	TGTGCCTGGAGGCAGGGGAAGCTTATGAACACTGAAGCTTTCTTT
NA	NA	TRBV19	TRBJ2-7	CASSIKTGPYEQYF	TGTGCCAGTAGTATTAAGACAGGTCCCTACGAGCAGTACTTC
NA	TRBD1	TRBV30	TRBJ1-4	CAWSRDRGYEKLFF	TGTGCCTGGAGCCGAGACAGGGGGTATGAAAAACTGTTTTTT
NA	NA	TRBV15	TRBJ1-1	CATSSRTGGNTEAFF	TGTGCCACCAGCAGCAGGACGGGGGGAAACACTGAAGCTTTCTTT
NA	TRBD2	TRBV10-3	TRBJ2-3	CAISERSSGSTDTQYF	TGTGCCATCAGTGAGAGGTCTAGCGGTAGCACAGATACGCAGTATTTT
once	NA	TRBV19	TRBJ1-4	CASKRTVEEKLFF	TGTGCCAGCAAGAGGACAGTAGAAGAAAAACTGTTTTTT
NA	NA	TRBV6-5	TRBJ2-5	CASRPLLLVSETQYF	TGTGCCAGCAGGCCGCTTCTACTAGTTTCCGAGACCCAGTACTTC
NA	TRBD1	TRBV2	TRBJ1-5	CASRIQGAVNQPQHF	TGTGCCAGCAGGATACAGGGGGCGGTCAATCAGCCCCAGCATTTT
NA	TRBD1	TRBV5-4	TRBJ2-7	CASSLWTGMSSYEQYF	TGTGCCAGCAGCTTGTGGACAGGGATGAGCTCCTACGAGCAGTACTTC
NA	NA	TRBV10-3	TRBJ2-7	CAISAGLAMEDEQYF	TGTGCCATCAGTGCGGGCCTAGCGATGGAAGACGAGCAGTACTTC
NA	NA	TRBV6-5	TRBJ2-7	CASLFRDTPYEQYF	TGTGCCAGCCTGTTCCGGGATACCCCCTACGAGCAGTACTTC
NA	NA	TRBV9	TRBJ2-1	CASSVRGYYNEQFF	TGTGCCAGCAGCGTCAGGGGATACTACAATGAGCAGTTCTTC
NA	TRBD1	TRBV7-2	TRBJ1-3	CASSWGQGEGNTIYF	TGTGCCAGCAGCTGGGGACAGGGAGAAGGAAACACCATATATTTT
NA	TRBD1	TRBV28	TRBJ2-7	CASGTTGVFYEQYF	TGTGCCAGCGGCACGACAGGGGTATTCTACGAGCAGTACTTC
once	NA	TRBV7-9	TRBJ2-7	CASSLNERRYEQYF	TGTGCCAGCAGCTTAAATGAGCGGAGGTACGAGCAGTACTTC
few	NA	TRBV11-3	TRBJ2-6	CASSLTFGGGDGANVLTF	TGTGCCAGCAGCTTAACCTTCGGAGGGGGCGATGGGGCCAACGTCCTGACTTTC
NA	NA	TRBV30	TRBJ1-2	CAWSPRGFVYGYTF	TGTGCCTGGAGTCCAAGGGGGTTTGTCTATGGCTACACCTTC
NA	NA	TRBV15	TRBJ2-7	CATQYGRTQGEQYF	TGTGCCACTCAATACGGCCGTACCCAGGGAGAGCAGTACTTC
NA	TRBD2	TRBV19	TRBJ2-5	CASSKERGSQETQYF	TGTGCCAGTAGTAAGGAGCGGGGGTCTCAAGAGACCCAGTACTTC
NA	TRBD1	TRBV11-3	TRBJ2-7	CASSPDRGYEQYF	TGTGCCAGCAGCCCGGACAGGGGCTACGAGCAGTACTTC
once	TRBD1	TRBV7-3	TRBJ1-2	CASSLRGQGTRYTF	TGTGCCAGCAGCTTAAGGGGACAGGGGACACGCTACACCTTC
NA	NA	TRBV3-1/TRBV3-2	TRBJ1-6	CASSQGWLGRGSYNSPLHF	TGTGCCAGCAGCCAAGGCTGGTTGGGCAGGGGCTCCTATAATTCACCCCTCCACTTT
once	TRBD1	TRBV9	TRBJ2-5	CASSTGTAAFQETQYF	TGTGCCAGCAGCACCGGGACAGCCGCCTTCCAAGAGACCCAGTACTTC
NA	NA	TRBV7-2	TRBJ1-1	CASSLGRFTEAFF	TGTGCCAGCAGCTTAGGGAGGTTTACTGAAGCTTTCTTT
NA	NA	TRBV6-4	TRBJ1-5	CASKVRQSYSNQPQHF	TGTGCCAGCAAGGTCAGACAGTCCTATAGCAATCAGCCCCAGCATTTT
NA	NA	TRBV5-1	TRBJ1-1	CASKVQLNTEAFF	TGCGCCAGCAAGGTACAGTTGAACACTGAAGCTTTCTTT
once	NA	TRBV18	TRBJ1-2	CASSPGTGTANYGYTF	TGTGCCAGCTCACCAGGAACAGGGACGGCTAACTATGGCTACACCTTC
NA	NA	TRBV28	TRBJ1-2	CASRRAGPYGYTF	TGTGCCAGCAGAAGAGCAGGGCCCTATGGCTACACCTTC
NA	NA	TRBV9	TRBJ2-2	CASSTNTGELFF	TGTGCCAGCAGCACAAACACCGGGGAGCTGTTTTTT
once	NA	TRBV20-1	TRBJ1-4	CSASQGGGMHEKLFF	TGCAGTGCTAGTCAGGGCGGGGGGATGCATGAAAAACTGTTTTTT
NA	NA	TRBV15	TRBJ2-7	CATSRAYGQSNEQYF	TGTGCCACCAGCAGAGCGTATGGACAGTCCAACGAGCAGTACTTC
few	TRBD1	TRBV5-1	TRBJ1-2	CASSLVRTGGGYGYTF	TGCGCCAGCAGCTTGGTCAGGACAGGGGGCGGCTATGGCTACACCTTC
few	NA	TRBV5-1	TRBJ1-1	CASSLDQSNTEAFF	TGCGCCAGCAGCTTGGATCAGTCGAACACTGAAGCTTTCTTT
NA	TRBD2	TRBV5-5	TRBJ2-1	CASSLVPSGGVDNEQFF	TGTGCCAGCAGCTTGGTACCTAGCGGGGGGGTGGACAATGAGCAGTTCTTC